Sequencing of this T cell receptor (beta chain) was carried out in a study of beta chain features in type 1 diabetes. Regarding the study as a whole: In every one of the four CD4+ subsets, TCRB CDR3s were moderately but significantly shorter in Type 1 diabetes patients. Relative to healthy donors, patients appeared to have naive, central memory and Treg TCRB repertoires that were more similar.

Germline CDR1 is ENHRY and CDR2 is SYGVKD. CDR3 length: 13 residues. The trim removed 10 bases at V and 5 bases at J, leaving 8 bases unmatched. Every isolated RNA sample was fully reverse transcribed, so sequencing captured expressed TCRB transcripts. Deep immunoSEQ sequencing covered naive, central memory and regulatory T cell samples. TCRdb keeps only in-frame clones here, not all; method: immunoSEQ multiplex PCR. This table holds 300,000 to 450,000 clones, over 8.5% found once. About this clone itself: Its antigen remains unidentified.

The receptor comes from a man aged 30 to 39 with type 1 diabetes. The sample consisted of central memory CD4+ T cells from blood. The gene calls are TRBV10-3 and TRBJ2-1; TRBD2 matches at 7 bases. The CDR3: CASIQRGNNEQFF. The DNA of the CDR3 is TGTGCCAGCATCCAGCGGGGAAACAATGAGCAGTTCTTC.